This TCR beta chain was identified during a study of blood T cell repertoires in COVID-19. Overall study context: The cDNA or gDNA used as material had been derived from T cells, B-cell-depleted T cells, or PBMCs.

The CDR3 has 12 amino acids. V lost 5 bases and J 7 bases, leaving 10 bases between the germline ends. CDR1 and CDR2 (germline): SGDLS, YYNGEE. The age range of participants was about 18 to 89 years, with residence in about two dozen US areas. Among Cohort 3 donors, those recovered had two negative PCRs, clearance, or symptom resolution. As handled by the study authors: Reference gene primers were amplified, and this amplification served to estimate nucleated cell counts. Profiled with immunoSEQ multiplex PCR; TCRdb holds only in-frame clones, not every one. That table is the source of V, J and clone size, and D and trimming were worked out from the DNA. The sample includes about 230,000 clones, 86% of them seen just once.

The chain is built from TRBV9 and TRBJ2-1; no reliable D call. The source is a young man who had recovered from COVID-19. Sequenced: PBMCs or T cells enriched from blood (not recorded which). CDR3 in DNA: TGTGCCAGCAGTTCGTCGGAGAATGAGCAGTTCTTC. Its protein is CASSSSENEQFF.